Listed below are T cell receptor beta chains from one sample, sequenced in a study of blood T cell repertoires in COVID-19. Some clones are missing from TCRdb's copy, which holds only in-frame ones; the method was immunoSEQ multiplex PCR. Of 190,000 or so clones listed, approximately 87% are singletons. Sequencing was done on a sample of peripheral blood. These receptor sequences come from a man aged 40-55 years with active or convalescent COVID-19. CDR3s include the opening cysteine and the closing phenylalanine or tryptophan. The D gene is left open where the match is weak. For some rows the clone size is stated as once, few or many, or as a class when expanded; others skip it.

>TRBD2|TRBJ2-2|.|TRBV2
CASSWTSGGQNTGELFF
TGTGCCAGCAGTTGGACTAGCGGGGGCCAAAACACCGGGGAGCTGTTTTTT
>.|TRBJ1-1|.|TRBV5-8
CASSFHQENTEAFF
TGTGCCAGCAGCTTTCATCAGGAGAACACTGAAGCTTTCTTT
>.|TRBJ1-1|.|TRBV25-1
CASSAGVKTEAFF
TGTGCCAGCAGTGCAGGGGTGAAAACTGAAGCTTTCTTT
>TRBD1|TRBJ1-4|.|TRBV7-9
CASSQEGGQGASYEKLFF
TGTGCCAGCAGCCAAGAAGGAGGACAGGGGGCGTCGTATGAAAAACTGTTTTTT
>.|TRBJ1-1|.|TRBV2
CASSPGQNTEAFF
TGTGCCAGCAGCCCGGGACAGAACACTGAAGCTTTCTTT
>.|TRBJ1-2|.|TRBV6-5
CASSRTRMSYGYTF
TGTGCCAGCAGTCGAACGAGAATGAGCTATGGCTACACCTTC
>TRBD2|TRBJ2-1|.|TRBV29-1
CSVRAGGQFF
TGCAGCGTAAGAGCGGGGGGGCAGTTCTTC
>.|TRBJ2-3|.|TRBV6-1
CASSEGGYRTIEGTDTQYF
TGTGCCAGCAGTGAAGGGGGTTACAGGACGATAGAAGGCACAGATACGCAGTATTTT
>.|TRBJ2-7|few|TRBV2
CASGRLESYEQYF
TGTGCCAGCGGGCGACTAGAGTCCTACGAGCAGTACTTC
>.|TRBJ1-2|few|TRBV6-5
CASAPDSNYGYTF
TGTGCCAGCGCTCCCGACAGTAACTATGGCTACACCTTC
>.|TRBJ1-3|.|TRBV30
CAWNPYGQTGNTIYF
TGTGCCTGGAACCCCTATGGACAGACTGGAAACACCATATATTTT
>.|TRBJ2-7|few|TRBV7-9
CASSPQGVTHEQYF
TGTGCCAGCAGCCCACAGGGAGTAACCCACGAGCAGTACTTC
>.|TRBJ1-1|.|TRBV5-1
CASSAGTTAAEAFF
TGCGCCAGCAGCGCCGGGACAACGGCCGCTGAAGCTTTCTTT
>TRBD1|TRBJ2-5|.|TRBV7-2
CASSWDRPAQTQYF
TGTGCCAGCAGCTGGGACAGGCCCGCGCAGACCCAGTACTTC
>.|TRBJ1-2|.|TRBV15
CATSRDRVYGYTF
TGTGCCACCAGCAGAGACAGGGTCTATGGCTACACCTTC